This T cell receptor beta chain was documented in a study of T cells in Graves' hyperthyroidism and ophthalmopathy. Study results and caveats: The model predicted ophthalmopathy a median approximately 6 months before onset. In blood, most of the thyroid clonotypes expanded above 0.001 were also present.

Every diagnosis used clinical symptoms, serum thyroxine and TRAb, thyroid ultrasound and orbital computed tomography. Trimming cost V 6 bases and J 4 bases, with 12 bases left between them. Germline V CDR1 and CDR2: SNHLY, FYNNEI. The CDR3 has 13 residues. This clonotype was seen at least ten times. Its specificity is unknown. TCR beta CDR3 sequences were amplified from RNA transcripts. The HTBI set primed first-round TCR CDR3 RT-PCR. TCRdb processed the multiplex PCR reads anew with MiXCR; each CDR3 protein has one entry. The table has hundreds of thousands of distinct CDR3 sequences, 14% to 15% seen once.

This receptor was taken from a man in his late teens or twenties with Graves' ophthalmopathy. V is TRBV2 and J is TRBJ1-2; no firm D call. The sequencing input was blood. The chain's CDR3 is CASRANGFYGYTF. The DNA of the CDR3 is TGTGCCAGCAGGGCCAATGGGTTCTATGGCTACACCTTC.